This TCR beta chain was sequenced for a study of low-dose radiotherapy and immunotherapy resistance in tumors. Across the whole study: Across 26 weeks, 13 Gy in total went to Cohort 2, delivered as 1 Gy per fraction every two weeks. Each patient took aspirin at a dose of 300 mg by mouth once daily over the course of four cycles, with dosing beginning on cycle 1 day 1.

Priming of first-strand cDNA relied on TRAV- and TRBV-specific primers (covering alpha and beta chains). TCRs were amplified for 15 to 25 PCR cycles with a constant-region primer and V-primer adapter. TCRdb fed the reads into MiXCR, producing one record per CDR3 protein. Of 65,000 to 85,000 distinct CDR3 sequences listed, around 17% are singletons. The sample's time point: after trial treatment. Indicated treatment: LDRT plus nivolumab, ipilimumab, low-dose cyclophosphamide and aspirin (RACIN trial). CDR1 is LNHDA, CDR2 SQIVND, per germline (reference sequence). This CDR3 has 11 amino acids. Trimming stripped 3 bases from V and 8 bases from J, with 5 bases between. This clonotype was counted between two and nine times.

V gene TRBV19 combines with J gene TRBJ2-1; D unresolved. The sequence came from a male donor with prostate cancer. Sequencing was performed on PBMCs, taken after low-dose radiotherapy plus immunotherapy. The CDR3 reads CASSITDEQFF. For the CDR3, the DNA is TGTGCCAGTAGTATTACCGATGAGCAGTTCTTC.